These 27 T cell receptor beta chains were all obtained from the same sample, sequenced in a study of Graves' ophthalmopathy and Graves' hyperthyroidism. RNA transcripts yielded amplified TCR beta CDR3 regions. An initial RT-PCR round employing HTBI primers preceded a second-round multiplex PCR. TCRdb fed the multiplex PCR reads into MiXCR, producing one record per CDR3 protein. Counted here are around 15,000 distinct CDR3 sequences, about 43% occurring once; the ten biggest clones make up roughly 27%. Sequencing used peripheral blood. The receptors were sampled from a woman between 40 and 50 years old with stable Graves' hyperthyroidism.

This clonotype has a count of ten or more. The CDR3 DNA reads TGCAGTGCCCTAGGCCCCGCGAACACCGGGGAGCTGTTTTTT. This codes for CSALGPANTGELFF. The chain is built from TRBV20-1 and TRBJ2-2; no definite D call. Germline V lookup: CDR1 DFQATT, CDR2 SNEGSKA (reference sequence). The CDR3 runs to 14 residues. V was pared by 6 bases and J by 0 bases, with 11 bases between.

The chain employs TRBV28 and TRBJ2-2, with 7 bases identical to TRBD1. Trimming at V came to 10 bases and at J to 7 bases, leaving 9 bases not matched to a gene. The CDR3 has 13 amino acids. From germline, CDR1 is MDHEN and CDR2 SYDVKM. The CDR3 loop is CATVGYRGGELFF. The CDR3 coding sequence is TGTGCCACCGTGGGCTACAGGGGCGGGGAGCTGTTTTTT.

Note on this clonotype: A much larger clone is a single base away; this may be a read error. In this CDR3 the conserved last residue, phenylalanine or tryptophan, is missing, so a read error is likely. The chain is built from TRBV12-3 or TRBV12-4 and TRBJ2-2; the D gene is possibly TRBD1 (5 bases). The CDR3 loop spans 11 amino acids. V gave up 8 bases and J gave up 6 bases, with 7 bases separating them. The CDR3 protein is CASLGAGELFL. DNA for the CDR3: TGTGCCAGCCTAGGGGCCGGGGAGCTGTTTCTT.

The chain recombines TRBV7-2 with TRBJ2-3; D remains ambiguous. The CDR3 has 14 amino acids. Per the germline V gene, CDR1 is SGHTA and CDR2 is FQGNSA. Trimming took 2 bases from V and 0 from J, leaving 6 bases between them. CDR3 sequence (DNA): TGTGCCAGCAGCTTACCCGGGAGCACAGATACGCAGTATTTT. The encoded protein is CASSLPGSTDTQYF. Based on the CDR3 plus reference TRBV7-2 and TRBJ2-3, the full variable domain is GAGVSQSPSNKVTEKGKDVELRCDPISGHTALYWYRQSLGQGLEFLIYFQGNSAPDKSGLPSDRFSAERTGGSVSTLTIQRTQQEDSAVYLCASSLPGSTDTQYFGPGTRLTVL.

The sample holds a few counts of this clonotype. The chain combines TRBV29-1 with TRBJ2-7, with D unclear. Germline assignment: CDR1 SQVTM and CDR2 ANQGSEA. V was pared by 3 bases and J by 1 base, with 10 bases between. The CDR3 has 13 amino acids. CDR3 nucleotide sequence: TGCAGCGTTGAGAGGACGGAATCCTACGAGCAGTACTTC. This encodes CSVERTESYEQYF.

The table lists this clonotype with a count of one. The chain uses TRBV6-1 and TRBJ1-4; tentative D call: TRBD1 (6 bases). The CDR3 contains 15 residues. Germline lookup yields CDR1 MNHNS and CDR2 SASEGT. V was clipped by 6 bases and J by 1 base, with 12 bases between them. CDR3 nucleotides: TGTGCCAGCAGATTAACGGACAGAACTAATGAAAAACTGTTTTTT. It translates to CASRLTDRTNEKLFF.

The CDR3 region has the DNA TGTGCCAGCAGCTTGGTTGGGGGGGGTCACGAGCAGTACTTC. Protein sequence: CASSLVGGGHEQYF. The V gene is TRBV5-4, the J gene TRBJ2-7, with TRBD2 matching 7 bases. The CDR3 spans 14 residues. Per germline, CDR1 SGHNT and CDR2 YYREEE (reference sequence). J lost 5 bases, V lost 0 bases, and 5 bases had no gene match.

This rearrangement joins TRBV6-1 to TRBJ2-2, with 7 bases aligning to TRBD1. CDR3 length: 16 amino acids. The ends lost 8 bases at V and 6 bases at J; junction bases unmatched: 15. Germline V gene data show CDR1 as MNHNS and CDR2 as SASEGT. The DNA for the CDR3 is TGTGCCAGCGGAATTCAACCAGGGGGTGGGGCCGGGGAGCTGTTTTTT. Its protein product is CASGIQPGGGAGELFF.

The chain joins TRBV7-6 to TRBJ2-7; perhaps TRBD1 as D (5 bases). V dropped 1 base and J dropped 6 bases, with 10 bases sitting between them. This CDR3 has 13 amino acids. Germline values: CDR1 SGHVS, CDR2 FNYEAQ. The CDR3 DNA is TGTGCCAGCAGCTTAGAGGATGGGGCCGAGCAGTACTTC. Translating gives CASSLEDGAEQYF.

The J gene is TRBJ2-1, the V gene TRBV9; 9 nucleotides agree with TRBD2. Germline V gene data show CDR1 as SGDLS and CDR2 as YYNGEE. With 4 bases clipped from V and 4 bases from J, the junction kept 9 bases outside the gene matches. The CDR3 is 16 amino acids. CDR3 sequence (DNA): TGTGCCAGCAGCCCCCTTGGTAGCGGGGGTTACAATGAGCAGTTCTTC. It translates to CASSPLGSGGYNEQFF.

The V gene is TRBV6-2 or TRBV6-3, the J gene TRBJ1-2; no definite D call. The length of the CDR3 is 14 residues. Trimming left V 0 bases short and J 8 bases short, with 13 bases between. CDR1 is MNHEY and CDR2 is SVGEGT in the germline V gene. Written as DNA, the CDR3 is TGTGCCAGCAGTTACTCGAGGGAGACGGGAGGCTACACCTTC. Its translation is CASSYSRETGGYTF.

This clonotype is labeled as medium-sized. The chain carries TRBV15 and TRBJ2-3; D unresolved. The CDR3 loop spans 13 amino acids. The V gene lost 1 base and the J gene lost 6 bases, with 8 bases spanning the gap. CDR1 is LNHNV, CDR2 YYDKDF, per germline (reference sequence). CDR3 amino acids: CATSRASADTQYF. In DNA form, the CDR3 reads TGTGCCACCAGCAGAGCTAGTGCGGATACGCAGTATTTT. Supplemented by reference TRBV15 and TRBJ2-3, the full variable domain reads DAMVIQNPRYQVTQFGKPVTLSCSQTLNHNVMYWYQQKSSQAPKLLFHYYDKDFNNEADTPDNFQSRRPNTSFCFLDIRSPGLGDTAMYLCATSRASADTQYFGPGTRLTVL.

This clonotype has a single count. One end of the junction is discordant with germline, which a read error may explain. V is TRBV7-2 and J is TRBJ2-1, with 14 bases fitting TRBD2. This CDR3 is 14 amino acids long. The germline gives CDR1 SGHTA, CDR2 FQGNSA. CDR3 DNA sequence: TGTGCCAGCAGAAGACTAGCGGGGGGGTATGAGCAGGACTTC. This translates into CASRRLAGGYEQDF.

This clonotype was found a few times. V gene TRBV4-3 combines with J gene TRBJ1-5; possible D gene TRBD1, 5 bases. Germline values: CDR1 LGHNA, CDR2 YSLEER. Trimming shortened V by 0 bases and J by 6 bases, and 9 bases separated the two germline ends. The CDR3 has 14 amino acids. The CDR3 DNA reads as TGCGCCAGCAGCCAAGATCTTGGGGGTCAGCCCCAGCATTTT. Protein: CASSQDLGGQPQHF.

As for this clonotype: This may stem from a read error, because a much larger clone lies one nucleotide away. This chain connects TRBV6-1 to TRBJ2-5; 7 bases map to TRBD2. The V gene end was trimmed by 4 bases and the J gene end by 4 bases; junction bases not matched to a gene: 3. Germline lookup yields CDR1 MNHNS and CDR2 SASEGT. The CDR3 contains 13 residues. The CDR3 DNA follows: TGTGCCAGCAGTGGTACTAGCGCAGAGACCCAGTACTTC. Protein product: CASSGTSAETQYF.

This clonotype has a count of ten or more. The chain joins TRBV20-1 to TRBJ1-1; D is perhaps TRBD1 (5 bases). The ends were cut back, 0 bases at V and 4 bases at J, with 12 bases in the middle. Germline CDR1 is DFQATT and CDR2 is SNEGSKA (reference sequence). This CDR3 has 14 amino acids. This chain's CDR3 is CSARDRGGSTEAFF. The CDR3 nucleotides read TGCAGTGCTAGAGATCGGGGGGGGAGCACTGAAGCTTTCTTT.

This clonotype came up once. The chain carries TRBV6-2 or TRBV6-3 and TRBJ1-2; D possibly corresponds to TRBD1 (5 bases). The germline V gene encodes CDR1 MNHEY and CDR2 SVGEGT. This CDR3 contains 14 residues. Trimming removed 10 bases at V and 6 bases at J, with 21 bases between. The DNA for the CDR3 is TGTGCCACCTCCGGGGGACTGAGAGACCATGGCTACACCTTC. This gives the protein CATSGGLRDHGYTF.

The rearrangement joins TRBV25-1 to TRBJ2-2; the match to TRBD2 covers 11 bases. This CDR3 contains 19 residues. Germline CDR1 reads MGHDK; CDR2 reads SYGVNS. After removal of 8 bases from V and 1 base from J, the junction contained 15 bases not matched to a gene. The CDR3 reads CASEWGTSGGSLNTGELFF. CDR3 nucleotide sequence: TGTGCCAGCGAATGGGGAACTAGCGGGGGTAGCCTGAACACCGGGGAGCTGTTTTTT.

The chain recombines TRBV15 with TRBJ2-1, with D perhaps being TRBD1 or TRBD2 (5 bases each). The CDR3 has 16 amino acids. Trimming stripped 0 bases from V and 8 bases from J, with 17 bases between. From germline, CDR1 is LNHNV and CDR2 YYDKDF (reference sequence). The CDR3 bases are TGTGCCACCAGCAGAGATACTGGGACCGCGAAGGATGAGCAGTTCTTC. This gives the protein CATSRDTGTAKDEQFF.

This clonotype occurred once. No conserved phenylalanine or tryptophan ends this CDR3, so it is likely a read error. The V gene is TRBV25-1, the J gene TRBJ2-1, with D possibly TRBD1 on 6 matching bases. Germline values: CDR1 MGHDK, CDR2 SYGVNS. V dropped 6 bases and J dropped 9 bases, with 12 bases sitting between them. This CDR3 region has 12 residues. The CDR3 nucleotides are TGTGCCAGCAGCGTACAGGGTATTGAGCAGTTCCTC. Protein sequence: CASSVQGIEQFL.

In its sample, this clonotype was seen a few times. Compared with germline, one end of the junction differs, possibly owing to a read error. CDR3: CASSHWTGANYGYTF. CDR3 sequence (DNA): TGTGCCAGCAGTCACTGGACAGGAGCCAACTATGGCTACACCTTC. The V gene is TRBV10-3, the J gene TRBJ1-2, with 7 bases fitting TRBD1. Per germline, CDR1 ENHRY and CDR2 SYGVKD. The CDR3 contains 15 residues.

The rearrangement joins TRBV9 to TRBJ1-1; D gene unclear. CDR1 and CDR2 (germline): SGDLS, YYNGEE. The CDR3 length is 12 residues. The V end was cut by 4 bases, the J end by 0 bases, with 4 bases between. In nucleotides, the CDR3 is TGTGCCAGCAGCCAAGTGAACACTGAAGCTTTCTTT. It codes for CASSQVNTEAFF.

This clonotype showed up many times. V gene TRBV20-1 combines with J gene TRBJ1-1, with D uncertain. V was clipped by 3 bases and J by 7 bases, with 9 bases between them. The CDR3 consists of 11 residues. Per germline, CDR1 DFQATT and CDR2 SNEGSKA (reference sequence). CDR3 region: CSASGLSEAFF. The CDR3 DNA sequence: TGCAGTGCTAGCGGTTTGAGTGAAGCTTTCTTT.

The V call is TRBV2, the J call TRBJ1-1; D remains ambiguous. The germline gives CDR1 SNHLY, CDR2 FYNNEI. The CDR3 runs 10 residues. V lost 6 bases, J lost 5 bases, and 4 bases lay in between. DNA of the CDR3: TGTGCCAGCAGGAGGACTGAAGCTTTCTTT. Its translation is CASRRTEAFF.

In its sample, this clonotype was seen many times. The gene calls are TRBV5-4 and TRBJ2-3, with D possibly being TRBD2 (5 bases). The germline V gene has CDR1 SGHNT and CDR2 YYREEE (reference sequence). The CDR3 has 15 amino acids. The V and J ends lost 0 bases and 5 bases respectively, with 13 bases between them. The CDR3 reads CASSLGGPLGDTQYF. In DNA, the CDR3 is TGTGCCAGCAGCTTGGGAGGGCCGTTAGGAGATACGCAGTATTTT.

Turning to this clonotype: This could be a read error, since a much larger clone is one nucleotide away. The chain couples TRBV5-1 to TRBJ1-4; 10 nucleotides agree with TRBD1. This CDR3 is 14 amino acids long. Germline V CDR1 and CDR2: SGHRS, YFSETQ. J was trimmed by 10 bases and V by 3 bases; bases with no gene match: 6. The DNA for the CDR3 is TGCGCCAGCAGCTCGGACAGGGGGAGTGGAAAACTGTTTTTT. Its protein product is CASSSDRGSGKLFF.

This clonotype is labeled medium-sized (0.01 to 0.1%). This chain links TRBV7-2 with TRBJ1-1; D is possibly TRBD1 (5 bases). V lost 5 bases and J 1 base, leaving 8 bases between the germline ends. Germline-derived CDR1 and CDR2 are SGHTA and FQGNSA. The CDR3 is 13 amino acids. The CDR3 sequence is CASSRGRNTEAFF. In DNA, the CDR3 is TGTGCCAGCAGCCGGGGACGGAACACTGAAGCTTTCTTT.